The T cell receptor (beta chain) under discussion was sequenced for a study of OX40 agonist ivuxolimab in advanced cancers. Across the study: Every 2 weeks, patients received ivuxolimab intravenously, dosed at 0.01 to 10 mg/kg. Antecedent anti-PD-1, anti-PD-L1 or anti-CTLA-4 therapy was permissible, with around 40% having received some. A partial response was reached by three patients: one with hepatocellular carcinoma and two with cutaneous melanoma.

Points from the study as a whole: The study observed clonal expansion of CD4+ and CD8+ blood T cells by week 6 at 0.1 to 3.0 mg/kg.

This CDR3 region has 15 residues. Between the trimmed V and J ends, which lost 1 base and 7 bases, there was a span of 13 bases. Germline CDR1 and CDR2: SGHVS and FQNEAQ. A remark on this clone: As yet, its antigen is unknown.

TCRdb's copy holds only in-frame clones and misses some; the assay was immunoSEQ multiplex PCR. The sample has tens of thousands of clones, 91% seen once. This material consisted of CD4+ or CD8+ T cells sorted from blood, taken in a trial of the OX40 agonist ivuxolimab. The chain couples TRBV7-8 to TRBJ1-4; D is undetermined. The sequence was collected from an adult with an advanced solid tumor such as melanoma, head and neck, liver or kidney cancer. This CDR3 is CASSLESGRGEKLFF. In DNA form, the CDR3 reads TGTGCCAGCAGCTTAGAGAGCGGGCGCGGTGAAAAACTGTTTTTT.